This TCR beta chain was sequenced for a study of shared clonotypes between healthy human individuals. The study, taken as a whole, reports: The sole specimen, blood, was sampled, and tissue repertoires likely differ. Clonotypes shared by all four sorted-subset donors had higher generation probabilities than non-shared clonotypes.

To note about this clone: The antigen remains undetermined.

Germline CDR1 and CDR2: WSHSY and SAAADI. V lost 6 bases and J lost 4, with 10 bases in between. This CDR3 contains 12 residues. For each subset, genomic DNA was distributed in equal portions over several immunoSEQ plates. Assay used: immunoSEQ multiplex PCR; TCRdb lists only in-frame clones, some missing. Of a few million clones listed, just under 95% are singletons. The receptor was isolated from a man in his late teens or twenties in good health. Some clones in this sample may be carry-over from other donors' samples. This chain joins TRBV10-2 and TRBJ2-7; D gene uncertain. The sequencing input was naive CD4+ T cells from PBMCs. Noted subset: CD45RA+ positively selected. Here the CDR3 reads CASSPAEYEQYF. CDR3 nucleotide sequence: TGCGCCAGCAGCCCCGCCGAGTACGAGCAGTACTTC.